The present T cell receptor (beta chain) was sequenced within a study of blood T cell repertoires in COVID-19. Study information: T cells, B-cell-depleted T cells, or PBMCs provided the cDNA or gDNA that served as material.

Using immunoSEQ multiplex PCR, the repertoire was profiled, and TCRdb retains in-frame clones only, with some absent. The sample lists some 120,000 clones; roughly 88% were seen once. V dropped 8 bases and J dropped 5; count of bases not matched to a gene: 8. Germline CDR1 is KGHSH and CDR2 is LQKENI. The CDR3 is 14 residues long. This clone was found a few times. V is TRBV18 and J is TRBJ2-1; 8 bases line up with TRBD2. The sample consisted of peripheral blood. This receptor was obtained from a woman in her seventies with acute or convalescent COVID-19. The chain's CDR3 is CASRTSGTNNEQFF. The CDR3, as DNA: TGTGCCAGCCGCACTAGCGGTACGAACAATGAGCAGTTCTTC.